Listed below are T cell receptor beta chains from one sample, sequenced in a study of blood T cell repertoires in COVID-19. The assay was immunoSEQ multiplex PCR, and TCRdb's table has in-frame clones only and misses some. The data hold hundreds of thousands of clones, with roughly 88% observed a single time. The sample consisted of PBMCs or T cells enriched from blood (not recorded which). These receptors all come from a woman between 18 and 29 years old who had been exposed to COVID-19. Each CDR3 is given with its conserved first and last residue. A D gene is named only where the DNA matches it firmly. Clone size is stated in some rows and not others, as once, few, many or a class when expanded.

length	V	J	D	size	CDR3	DNA
16	TRBV13	TRBJ1-2	TRBD1	-	CASSLYGTGNNYGYTF	TGTGCCAGCAGCTTATACGGGACAGGAAATAACTATGGCTACACCTTC
17	TRBV7-3	TRBJ1-1	TRBD1	few	CASSLGGQGLMGTEAFF	TGTGCCAGCAGCTTAGGAGGACAGGGGCTTATGGGCACTGAAGCTTTCTTT
13	TRBV11-2	TRBJ2-7	TRBD1	-	CASRTGGTYEQYF	TGTGCCAGCAGGACAGGGGGTACCTACGAGCAGTACTTC
14	TRBV19	TRBJ1-1	-	-	CASSPTGQNTEAFF	TGTGCCAGTAGTCCCACTGGACAGAACACTGAAGCTTTCTTT
14	TRBV28	TRBJ1-1	-	-	CASSFDTENTEAFF	TGTGCCAGCAGTTTCGACACAGAGAACACTGAAGCTTTCTTT
14	TRBV10-2	TRBJ2-7	-	-	CAAKSGGQPYEQYF	TGCGCCGCGAAATCAGGGGGGCAACCCTACGAGCAGTACTTC
16	TRBV29-1	TRBJ1-1	TRBD1	-	CSVRPGQGARNTEAFF	TGCAGCGTTAGGCCGGGACAGGGGGCCCGAAACACTGAAGCTTTCTTT
13	TRBV7-9	TRBJ2-3	TRBD1	-	CASNGQATDTQYF	TGTGCCAGCAACGGACAGGCCACAGATACGCAGTATTTT
13	TRBV19	TRBJ2-2	TRBD2	-	CASTSGNTGELFF	TGTGCCAGTACTAGCGGAAACACCGGGGAGCTGTTTTTT
14	TRBV6-6	TRBJ1-1	-	-	CASSRIGGNTEAFF	TGTGCCAGCAGTCGAATCGGGGGGAACACTGAAGCTTTCTTT
19	TRBV29-1	TRBJ2-3	TRBD1	-	CSVDPKSRPGTDYTDTQYF	TGCAGCGTTGACCCTAAGAGTAGGCCCGGGACAGACTACACAGATACGCAGTATTTT
11	TRBV6-5	TRBJ1-1	-	-	CATWGGTEAFF	TGTGCCACCTGGGGGGGGACTGAAGCTTTCTTT
17	TRBV15	TRBJ2-7	TRBD2	many	CATSRDVIAGRPYEQYF	TGTGCCACCAGCAGAGATGTTATAGCGGGCCGACCCTACGAGCAGTACTTC
12	TRBV9	TRBJ1-2	TRBD1	-	CASSGTGYGYTF	TGTGCCAGCAGCGGGACAGGGTATGGCTACACCTTC
15	TRBV6-5	TRBJ1-2	TRBD1	-	CASSLNSGTAYGYTF	TGTGCCAGCAGTCTTAATTCCGGGACAGCCTATGGCTACACCTTC
18	TRBV28	TRBJ1-5	-	-	CASSLAQLGGASNQPQHF	TGTGCCAGCAGTTTGGCCCAGTTGGGGGGAGCGAGCAATCAGCCCCAGCATTTT
15	TRBV2	TRBJ2-5	-	-	CASKLVHMYQETQYF	TGTGCCAGCAAGTTGGTACACATGTACCAAGAGACCCAGTACTTC
12	TRBV7-9	TRBJ2-2	-	-	CASTGRSGELFF	TGTGCCAGCACGGGGCGTAGCGGGGAGCTGTTTTTT
14	TRBV10-3	TRBJ2-5	TRBD2	-	CAISAGGWQETQYF	TGTGCCATCAGTGCCGGGGGGTGGCAAGAGACCCAGTACTTC
14	TRBV24-1	TRBJ1-5	-	-	CATSVGAPNQPQHF	TGTGCCACCAGTGTTGGGGCCCCGAATCAGCCCCAGCATTTT
14	TRBV15	TRBJ2-7	-	-	CATSRDLGTYEQYF	TGTGCCACCAGCAGAGATCTCGGGACCTACGAGCAGTACTTC
15	TRBV14	TRBJ1-3	-	-	CASSRSKSSGNTIYF	TGTGCCAGCAGCCGTTCAAAGAGCTCTGGAAACACCATATATTTT
13	TRBV5-1	TRBJ2-1	-	-	CASSQLLYNEQFF	TGCGCCAGCAGCCAACTGCTGTACAATGAGCAGTTCTTC
14	TRBV6-5	TRBJ1-6	-	-	CASSFEQGSSPLHF	TGTGCCAGCAGTTTCGAACAGGGCTCCTCACCCCTCCACTTT
13	TRBV2	TRBJ1-1	-	-	CASSLKGGTEAFF	TGTGCCAGCAGCCTTAAGGGGGGGACTGAAGCTTTCTTT
16	TRBV19	TRBJ2-7	-	-	CASSIDGQGWPYEQYF	TGTGCCAGTAGTATAGATGGCCAGGGATGGCCCTACGAGCAGTACTTC
11	TRBV27	TRBJ2-1	-	-	CASQSYNEQFF	TGTGCCAGCCAGTCCTACAATGAGCAGTTCTTC
18	TRBV9	TRBJ2-4	TRBD1	-	CASSETGDTNLAKNIQYF	TGTGCCAGCAGCGAAACAGGGGACACTAACCTAGCCAAAAACATTCAGTACTTC
13	TRBV29-1	TRBJ2-5	-	once	CSSRRGGRETQYF	TGCAGCTCCCGGAGGGGAGGAAGAGAGACCCAGTACTTC
16	TRBV7-8	TRBJ2-3	-	-	CASSDQAQFLTDTQYF	TGTGCCAGCAGTGACCAGGCCCAATTTCTCACAGATACGCAGTATTTT
14	TRBV7-9	TRBJ1-2	-	-	CASSLAPVNYGYTF	TGTGCCAGCAGCTTAGCTCCCGTTAACTATGGCTACACCTTC
17	TRBV2	TRBJ2-1	TRBD2	-	CASSELAGGPSYNEQFF	TGTGCCAGCAGTGAACTAGCGGGAGGACCCTCCTACAATGAGCAGTTCTTC
15	TRBV28	TRBJ1-6	-	-	CASSLFGLHNSPLHF	TGTGCCAGCAGTTTATTTGGACTCCACAATTCACCCCTCCACTTT
15	TRBV7-9	TRBJ2-1	TRBD1	-	CASSPGQDSYNEQFF	TGTGCCAGCAGCCCAGGACAGGACTCCTACAATGAGCAGTTCTTC
15	TRBV6-5	TRBJ1-4	-	-	CASTPQGNGGEKLFF	TGTGCCAGCACCCCTCAGGGTAACGGGGGTGAAAAACTGTTTTTT
16	TRBV24-1	TRBJ2-7	TRBD1	-	CATSDGENRGGYEQYF	TGTGCCACCAGTGACGGAGAAAACAGGGGTGGGTACGAGCAGTACTTC
15	TRBV4-3	TRBJ2-2	-	-	CASSQAPGNTGELFF	TGCGCCAGCAGCCAAGCACCGGGGAACACCGGGGAGCTGTTTTTT
13	TRBV25-1	TRBJ1-2	TRBD1	-	CASSGGQNYGYTF	TGTGCCAGCAGTGGGGGACAGAACTATGGCTACACCTTC
17	TRBV5-6	TRBJ2-5	TRBD2	-	CASRRGLAGPYQETQYF	TGTGCCAGCAGACGGGGACTAGCGGGGCCGTACCAAGAGACCCAGTACTTC
11	TRBV28	TRBJ1-4	-	few	CACSSPEKLFF	TGTGCCTGTTCGTCCCCCGAAAAACTGTTTTTT
19	TRBV7-2	TRBJ2-3	TRBD2	once	CASSPEPRSGGASTDTQYF	TGTGCCAGCAGCCCTGAACCTCGAAGCGGGGGAGCTAGCACAGATACGCAGTATTTT
15	TRBV7-2	TRBJ2-1	-	-	CASTQQGVSYNEQFF	TGTGCCAGCACCCAACAGGGTGTCTCCTACAATGAGCAGTTCTTC
16	TRBV6-1	TRBJ2-5	TRBD1	-	CASSELDRGMTETQYF	TGTGCCAGCAGTGAATTGGACAGGGGGATGACGGAGACCCAGTACTTC
16	TRBV11-2	TRBJ1-2	TRBD1	-	CASSLDRDSGLEGYTF	TGTGCCAGCAGCTTAGACAGGGACAGCGGGCTGGAGGGCTACACCTTC
15	TRBV27	TRBJ2-7	TRBD2	once	CASSFGPAGLYEQYF	TGTGCCAGCAGTTTTGGACCAGCGGGGTTGTACGAGCAGTACTTC
16	TRBV7-6	TRBJ2-3	-	-	CASSPWGRASTDTQYF	TGTGCCAGCAGCCCCTGGGGCAGGGCTAGCACAGATACGCAGTATTTT
13	TRBV29-1	TRBJ1-1	TRBD1	-	CSVITGGNTEAFF	TGCAGCGTTATAACAGGGGGCAACACTGAAGCTTTCTTT
15	TRBV5-6	TRBJ1-2	TRBD1	-	CASSVPQGVAYGYTF	TGTGCCAGCAGCGTCCCCCAGGGGGTAGCCTATGGCTACACCTTC